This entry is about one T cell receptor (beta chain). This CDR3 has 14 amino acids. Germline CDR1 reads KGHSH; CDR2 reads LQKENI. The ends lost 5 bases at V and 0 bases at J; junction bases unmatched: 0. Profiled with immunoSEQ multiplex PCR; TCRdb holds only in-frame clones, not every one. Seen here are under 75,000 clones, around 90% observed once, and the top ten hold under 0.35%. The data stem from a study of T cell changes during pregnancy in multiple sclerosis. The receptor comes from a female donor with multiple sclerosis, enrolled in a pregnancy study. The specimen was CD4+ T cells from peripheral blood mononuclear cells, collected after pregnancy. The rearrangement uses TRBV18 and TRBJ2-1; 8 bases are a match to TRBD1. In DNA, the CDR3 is TGTGCCAGCTCAGGACAGGGCTCCTACAATGAGCAGTTCTTC. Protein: CASSGQGSYNEQFF.